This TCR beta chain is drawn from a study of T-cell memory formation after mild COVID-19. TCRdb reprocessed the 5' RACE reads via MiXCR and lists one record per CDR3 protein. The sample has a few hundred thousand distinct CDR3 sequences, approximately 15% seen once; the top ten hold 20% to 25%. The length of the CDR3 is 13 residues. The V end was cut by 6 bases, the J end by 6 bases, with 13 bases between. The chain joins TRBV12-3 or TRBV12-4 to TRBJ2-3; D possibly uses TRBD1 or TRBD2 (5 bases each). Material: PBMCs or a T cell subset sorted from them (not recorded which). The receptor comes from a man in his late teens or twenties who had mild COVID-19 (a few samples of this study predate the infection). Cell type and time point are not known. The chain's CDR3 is CASSPRQRDTQYF. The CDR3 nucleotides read TGTGCCAGCAGCCCTAGACAGCGGGATACGCAGTATTTT.